A single T cell receptor beta chain is shown here with its context. Its matching antigen is unknown. The CDR3 totals 16 residues. V was clipped by 2 bases and J by 7 bases; unmatched bases: 6. Germline loops: CDR1 SGHDT, CDR2 YYEEEE. PCR employed 60 Vbeta and 13 Jbeta primers. Clones were sequenced by immunoSEQ multiplex PCR, and TCRdb holds only the in-frame ones, with some missing. The specimen's table records 130,000 or so clones. Healthy individuals who donated bone marrow served as the donors. The sample originates from a study of cytomegalovirus exposure and HLA in healthy donors. Study observations and caveats: Among TCR beta chains, those listed as cytomegalovirus-associated numbered fewer than 200. TRBV6-2, TRBV6-3 and some other V segments were unresolvable in 87-base-pair reads. By HLA locus, TCR association rates varied in a later analysis, with DRB1 showing the most and HLA-C the fewest.

Material: PBMCs. V and J are TRBV5-6 and TRBJ1-6; 10 nucleotides line up with TRBD1. The clonotype originates from a woman aged 40 to 50 in good health and CMV-seronegative. The CDR3 is CASSFGTGDYNSPLHF. As DNA, the CDR3 is TGTGCCAGCAGCTTCGGGACAGGGGATTACAATTCACCCCTCCACTTT.